This T cell receptor (beta chain) was sequenced in a study of metastatic and nonmetastatic thyroid tumors. Study-wide context: Thyroid patients, malignant and benign, had repertoires compared across blood and tumor or nodule tissue.

Ahead of thyroid surgery, no patient had received treatment of any kind. TCRdb reprocessed the PCR reads using MiXCR. The sample carries 25,000 to 30,000 clones, 20% to 25% recorded once. The CDR3 is 15 amino acids. Germline V gene sequence: CDR1 LGHNA, CDR2 YNFKEQ. The V gene lost 4 bases and the J gene lost 5 bases, with 18 bases spanning the gap. The sequenced material came from blood. The sequence was obtained from a female donor with papillary thyroid cancer or a benign thyroid nodule (not recorded which). Some clones in this sample may be carry-over from other donors' samples. This rearrangement joins TRBV4-2 to TRBJ2-7; possible D gene TRBD2, 7 bases. The CDR3 loop reads CASSLRPGGPNEQYF. CDR3 DNA sequence: TGTGCCAGCAGCCTGCGTCCCGGGGGGCCGAACGAGCAGTACTTC.